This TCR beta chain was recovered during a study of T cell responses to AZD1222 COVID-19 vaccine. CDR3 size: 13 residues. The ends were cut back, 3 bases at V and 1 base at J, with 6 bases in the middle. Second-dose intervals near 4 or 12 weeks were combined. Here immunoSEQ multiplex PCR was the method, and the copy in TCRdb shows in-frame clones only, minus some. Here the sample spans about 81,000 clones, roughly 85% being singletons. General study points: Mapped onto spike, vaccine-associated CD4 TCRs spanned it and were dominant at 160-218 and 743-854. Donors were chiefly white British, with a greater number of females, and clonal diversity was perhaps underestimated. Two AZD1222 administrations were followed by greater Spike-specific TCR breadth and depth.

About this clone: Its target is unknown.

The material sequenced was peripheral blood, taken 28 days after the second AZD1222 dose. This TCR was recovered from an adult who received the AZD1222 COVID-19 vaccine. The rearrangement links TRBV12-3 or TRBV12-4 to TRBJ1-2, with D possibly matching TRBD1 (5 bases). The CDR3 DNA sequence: TGTGCCAGCAGTTTTAGGGGTAACTATGGCTACACCTTC. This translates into CASSFRGNYGYTF.